The 16 T cell receptor beta chains below come from one sample, sequenced in a study of blood T cell repertoires in COVID-19. TCRdb keeps only in-frame clones here, not all; method: immunoSEQ multiplex PCR. The data hold over 200,000 clones, with roughly 88% observed a single time. The material sequenced was PBMCs or T cells enriched from blood (not recorded which). Source of these receptors: a woman aged 30 to 39 who had been exposed to COVID-19.

The genes are TRBV5-1 and TRBJ2-1, with 9 bases matching TRBD2. The CDR3 runs 17 residues. V gave up 0 bases and J gave up 5 bases; unmatched junction bases: 9. Germline V CDR1 and CDR2: SGHRS, YFSETQ. CDR3 loop: CASSLEGRGRAHNEQFF. CDR3 bases: TGCGCCAGCAGCTTGGAGGGTCGCGGGAGGGCCCACAATGAGCAGTTCTTC.

This rearrangement joins TRBV24-1 to TRBJ2-1; D remains ambiguous. The CDR3 has 13 residues. The germline V gene has CDR1 KGHDR and CDR2 SFDVKD. Trimming took 7 bases from V and 9 from J, leaving 15 bases between them. The CDR3 protein is CATSPSGATEQFF. In DNA form, the CDR3 reads TGTGCCACCAGCCCCTCCGGAGCGACTGAGCAGTTCTTC.

This clone was recorded only once. The chain combines TRBV27 with TRBJ1-1; TRBD1 might be the D (6 bases). Germline V gene lookup returns CDR1 MNHEY and CDR2 SMNVEV (reference sequence). Trimming left V 3 bases short and J 4 bases short, with 9 bases between. The CDR3 sequence is 13 residues long. The CDR3 loop is CASSLTGRTEAFF. CDR3 bases: TGTGCCAGCAGTTTGACAGGCCGCACTGAAGCTTTCTTT.

The chain employs TRBV4-1 and TRBJ2-1, with D possibly TRBD2 on 6 matching bases. The CDR3 is 17 amino acids. Deletions cut 0 bases from V and 5 bases from J, with 17 bases between. Germline V gene lookup returns CDR1 MGHRA and CDR2 YSYEKL. CDR3 protein: CASSQEGVGTFNNEQFF. The CDR3 nucleotides are TGCGCCAGCAGCCAAGAAGGCGTGGGGACTTTCAACAATGAGCAGTTCTTC.

The chain has TRBV28 and TRBJ1-2, with no clear D. The CDR3 extends over 13 amino acids. The ends were cut back, 6 bases at V and 4 bases at J, with 12 bases in the middle. Germline CDR1 and CDR2: MDHEN and SYDVKM. The CDR3 here is CASRPGISYGYTF. As DNA, the CDR3 is TGTGCCAGCAGACCTGGCATCTCCTATGGCTACACCTTC.

This clone was found once. Other DNA sequences in this sample translate to the same CDR3. The rearrangement links TRBV3-1 (or the pseudogene TRBV3-2) to TRBJ2-2, with D unresolved. The germline CDR1 and CDR2 sequences are LGHDT and YNNKEL (reference sequence). The CDR3 totals 12 residues. The V and J ends lost 1 base and 7 bases respectively, with 4 bases between them. The CDR3 DNA reads TGTGCCAGCAGCCAAGTCAGCGGGGAGCTGTTTTTT. This codes for CASSQVSGELFF.

The chain carries TRBV2 and TRBJ2-1; TRBD1 agrees at 7 bases. The germline V gene has CDR1 SNHLY and CDR2 FYNNEI. CDR3 length: 16 residues. Trimming took 7 bases from V and 3 from J; bases not matched to a gene: 12. The CDR3 region has the DNA TGTGCCAGCACCCCACGCGTAGACAGGGTCTACAATGAGCAGTTCTTC. It codes for CASTPRVDRVYNEQFF.

The rearrangement joins TRBV6-2 or TRBV6-3 to TRBJ2-3, with 9 bases identical to TRBD2. V shed 0 bases and J 5 bases; nucleotides not matched to a gene: 9. This CDR3 contains 17 residues. Germline V gene lookup returns CDR1 MNHEY and CDR2 SVGEGT. The CDR3 here is CASSYSMVAGARDTQYF. In DNA, the CDR3 is TGTGCCAGCAGTTACTCGATGGTAGCGGGAGCGAGAGATACGCAGTATTTT.

The chain has TRBV30 and TRBJ1-1; 8 nucleotides agree with TRBD1. Per the germline V gene, CDR1 is GTSNPN and CDR2 is SVGIG (reference sequence). This CDR3 comprises 16 residues. The junction had 12 bases not matched to a gene; V was cut back by 5 bases and J by 1 base. CDR3 nucleotides: TGTGCCTGGGAAGGACAGGGAGGGTCAAGGAACACTGAAGCTTTCTTT. Protein: CAWEGQGGSRNTEAFF.

As regards this clone: It is unclear where the CDR3 begins or ends on the DNA, so no DNA is shown, and the CDR3 is as TCRdb lists it. The rearrangement uses TRBV5-1 and TRBJ2-5; TRBD2, the table's D call, lacks a check against the DNA. The CDR3 comprises 13 residues, both ends counted. Germline V lookup: CDR1 SGHRS, CDR2 YFSETQ. This chain's CDR3 is CASTSGGRETQYF.

This clone was seen only a few times. The gene calls are TRBV4-2 and TRBJ2-1; 7 bases line up with TRBD2. The CDR3 is 15 amino acids. The V gene's germline CDR1 is LGHNA and CDR2 YNFKEQ. The V and J ends lost 1 base and 4 bases, in that order; junction bases with no gene match: 4. The chain's CDR3 is CASSQGLAGYNEQFF. DNA of the CDR3: TGTGCCAGCAGCCAAGGACTAGCTGGATACAATGAGCAGTTCTTC.

The chain couples TRBV11-1 to TRBJ2-2; no firm D call. The CDR3 is made up of 15 amino acids. V gave up 2 bases and J gave up 5 bases, with 12 bases separating them. Germline assignment: CDR1 SGHAT and CDR2 FQDESV (reference sequence). The DNA of the CDR3 is TGTGCCAGCAGCTTACGTGGGCGCCGGACCGGGGAGCTGTTTTTT. This sequence encodes CASSLRGRRTGELFF. Using reference TRBV11-1 and TRBJ2-2 for the parts outside the CDR3, the full variable domain is EAEVAQSPRYKITEKSQAVAFWCDPISGHATLYWYRQILGQGPELLVQFQDESVVDDSQLPKDRFSAERLKGVDSTLKIQPAELGDSAMYLCASSLRGRRTGELFFGEGSRLTVL.

The chain combines TRBV5-1 with TRBJ2-1; tentatively, D is TRBD1 (6 bases). The CDR3 totals 14 residues. Between the trimmed V and J ends, which lost 7 bases and 2 bases, there was a span of 13 bases. Germline V lookup: CDR1 SGHRS, CDR2 YFSETQ. CDR3 amino acids: CASAVGGPYNEQFF. The CDR3 DNA reads TGCGCCAGCGCTGTTGGGGGCCCCTACAATGAGCAGTTCTTC.

The J gene is TRBJ1-1, the V gene TRBV9, with 9 positions matching TRBD1. The J segment lost 4 bases and the V segment lost 2 bases, leaving 6 bases of the junction unmatched. The germline V gene has CDR1 SGDLS and CDR2 YYNGEE. This CDR3 region has 15 residues. The CDR3 loop is CASSVSGQGSTEAFF. CDR3 sequence (DNA): TGTGCCAGCAGCGTTAGTGGACAGGGGAGCACTGAAGCTTTCTTT. The complete variable domain, with remaining parts taken from reference TRBV9 and TRBJ1-1, reads DSGVTQTPKHLITATGQRVTLRCSPRSGDLSVYWYQQSLDQGLQFLIQYYNGEERAKGNILERFSAQQFPDLHSELNLSSLELGDSALYFCASSVSGQGSTEAFFGQGTRLTVV.

J is TRBJ2-3 and V is TRBV30; 9 bases fit TRBD2. CDR1 GTSNPN and CDR2 SVGIG come from the germline V gene (reference sequence). Trimming took 0 bases from V and 3 from J; bases not matched to a gene: 7. CDR3 length: 16 residues. DNA for the CDR3: TGTGCCTGGAGTGTATTGGTTAGCGGGAGTACAGATACGCAGTATTTT. Protein product: CAWSVLVSGSTDTQYF.

The chain carries TRBV10-2 and TRBJ1-2; D is perhaps TRBD1 (5 bases). The V end was cut by 9 bases, the J end by 3 bases, with 11 bases between. This CDR3 is 12 amino acids long. Germline assignment: CDR1 WSHSY and CDR2 SAAADI. The CDR3 sequence is CASQGQYYGYTF. The CDR3 region has the DNA TGCGCCAGTCAGGGCCAATACTATGGCTACACCTTC.